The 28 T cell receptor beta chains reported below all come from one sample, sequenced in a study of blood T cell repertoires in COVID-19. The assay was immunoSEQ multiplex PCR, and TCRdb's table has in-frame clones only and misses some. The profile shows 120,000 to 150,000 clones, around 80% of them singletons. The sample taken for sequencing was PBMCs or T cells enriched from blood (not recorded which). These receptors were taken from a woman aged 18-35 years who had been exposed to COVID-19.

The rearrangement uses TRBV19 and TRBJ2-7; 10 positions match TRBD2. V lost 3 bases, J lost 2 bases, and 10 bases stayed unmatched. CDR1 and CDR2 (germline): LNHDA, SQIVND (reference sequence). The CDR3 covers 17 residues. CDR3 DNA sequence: TGTGCCAGTAGTATCCCCCCTCGAGCGGGAGGGGCCTACGAGCAGTACTTC. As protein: CASSIPPRAGGAYEQYF.

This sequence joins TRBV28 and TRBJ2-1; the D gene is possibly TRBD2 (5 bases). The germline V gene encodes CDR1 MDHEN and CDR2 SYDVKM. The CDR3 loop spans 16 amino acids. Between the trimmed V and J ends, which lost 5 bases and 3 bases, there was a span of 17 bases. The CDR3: CASSRARGDLYNEQFF. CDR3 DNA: TGTGCCAGCAGTCGGGCCCGGGGAGACCTCTACAATGAGCAGTTCTTC.

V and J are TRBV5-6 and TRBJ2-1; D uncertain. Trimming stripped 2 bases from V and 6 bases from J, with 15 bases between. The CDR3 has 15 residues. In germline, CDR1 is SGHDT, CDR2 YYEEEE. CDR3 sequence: CASSFMGPLGNEQFF. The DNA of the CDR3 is TGTGCCAGCAGCTTTATGGGCCCCCTGGGCAATGAGCAGTTCTTC.

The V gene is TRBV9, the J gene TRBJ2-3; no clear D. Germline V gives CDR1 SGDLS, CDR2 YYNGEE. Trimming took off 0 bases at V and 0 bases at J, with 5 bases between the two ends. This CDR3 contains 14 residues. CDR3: CASSVEASTDTQYF. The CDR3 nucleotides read TGTGCCAGCAGCGTAGAAGCCAGCACAGATACGCAGTATTTT.

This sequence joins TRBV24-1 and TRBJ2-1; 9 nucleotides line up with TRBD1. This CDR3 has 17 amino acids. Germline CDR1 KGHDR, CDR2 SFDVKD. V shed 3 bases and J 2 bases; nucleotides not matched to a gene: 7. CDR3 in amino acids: CATSDPYRGQTYNEQFF. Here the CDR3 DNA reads TGTGCCACCAGTGATCCCTACAGGGGGCAAACCTACAATGAGCAGTTCTTC.

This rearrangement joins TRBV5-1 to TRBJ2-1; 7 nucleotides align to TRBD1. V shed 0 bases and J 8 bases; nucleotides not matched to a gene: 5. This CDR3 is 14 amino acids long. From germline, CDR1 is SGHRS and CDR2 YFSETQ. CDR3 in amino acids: CASSLGQGEDEQFF. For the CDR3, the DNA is TGCGCCAGCAGCTTGGGACAGGGCGAGGATGAGCAGTTCTTC.

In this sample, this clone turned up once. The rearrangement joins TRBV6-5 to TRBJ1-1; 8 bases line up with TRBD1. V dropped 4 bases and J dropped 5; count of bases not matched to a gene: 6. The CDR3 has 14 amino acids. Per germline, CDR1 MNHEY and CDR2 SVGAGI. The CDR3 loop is CASSWAGGKTEAFF. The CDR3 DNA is TGTGCCAGCAGTTGGGCAGGGGGCAAAACTGAAGCTTTCTTT.

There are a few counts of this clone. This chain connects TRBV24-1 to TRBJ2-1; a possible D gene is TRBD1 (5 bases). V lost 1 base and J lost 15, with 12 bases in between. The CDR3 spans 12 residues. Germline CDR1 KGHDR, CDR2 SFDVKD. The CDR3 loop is CATSDFTGFWFF. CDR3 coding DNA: TGTGCCACCAGTGATTTTACAGGTTTTTGGTTCTTC.

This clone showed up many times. As DNA, the CDR3 is TGTGCCAGCGCCGGTAGGGGAGGGCGAGCTTTCTTT. This sequence encodes CASAGRGGRAFF. This rearrangement joins TRBV11-3 to TRBJ1-1; a possible D gene is TRBD1 (5 bases). V lost 8 bases and J lost 10, with 17 bases in between. Germline CDR1 reads SGHNT; CDR2 reads YENEEA. The CDR3 has 12 residues.

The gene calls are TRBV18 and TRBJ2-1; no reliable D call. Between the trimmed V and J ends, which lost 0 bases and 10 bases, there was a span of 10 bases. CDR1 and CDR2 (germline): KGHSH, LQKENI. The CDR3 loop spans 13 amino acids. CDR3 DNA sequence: TGTGCCAGCTCACCACCGGCGGAATCCGAGCAGTTCTTC. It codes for CASSPPAESEQFF.

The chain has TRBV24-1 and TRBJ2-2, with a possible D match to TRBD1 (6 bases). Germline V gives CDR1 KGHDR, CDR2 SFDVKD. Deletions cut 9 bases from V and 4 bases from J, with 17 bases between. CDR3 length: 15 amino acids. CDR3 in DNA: TGTGCCACCGGGGGAGCGACAGGAGGCACCGGGGAGCTGTTTTTT. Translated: CATGGATGGTGELFF.

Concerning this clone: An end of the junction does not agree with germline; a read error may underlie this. CDR3 amino acids: CASSLVHDEQFF. CDR3 DNA: TGTGCCAGCAGTTTAGTACATGATGAGCAGTTCTTC. The chain couples TRBV7-9 to TRBJ2-1, with D hard to call. The germline gives CDR1 SEHNR, CDR2 FQNEAQ (reference sequence). This CDR3 is 12 amino acids long.

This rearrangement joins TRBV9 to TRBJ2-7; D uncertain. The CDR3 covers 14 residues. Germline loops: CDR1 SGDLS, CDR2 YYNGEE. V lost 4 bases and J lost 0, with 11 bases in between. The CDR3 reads CASSPVGYSYEQYF. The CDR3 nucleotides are TGTGCCAGCAGCCCGGTGGGCTACTCCTACGAGCAGTACTTC.

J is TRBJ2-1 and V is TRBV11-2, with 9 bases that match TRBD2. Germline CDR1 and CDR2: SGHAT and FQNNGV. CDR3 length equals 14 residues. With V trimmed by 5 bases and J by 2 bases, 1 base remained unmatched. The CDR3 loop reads CASSPSGAYNEQFF. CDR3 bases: TGTGCCAGCAGCCCTAGCGGGGCCTACAATGAGCAGTTCTTC.

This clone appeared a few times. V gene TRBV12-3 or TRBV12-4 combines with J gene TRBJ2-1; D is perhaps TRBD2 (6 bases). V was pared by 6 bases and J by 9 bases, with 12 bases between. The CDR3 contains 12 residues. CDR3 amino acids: CASRPNSGEQFF. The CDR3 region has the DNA TGTGCCAGCAGACCTAATAGCGGTGAGCAGTTCTTC.

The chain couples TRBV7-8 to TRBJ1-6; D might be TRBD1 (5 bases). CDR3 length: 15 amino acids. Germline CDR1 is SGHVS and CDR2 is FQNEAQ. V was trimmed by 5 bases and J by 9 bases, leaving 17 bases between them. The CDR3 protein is CASSQVAGTGSPLHF. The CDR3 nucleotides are TGTGCCAGCAGCCAGGTGGCAGGGACTGGTTCACCCCTCCACTTT.

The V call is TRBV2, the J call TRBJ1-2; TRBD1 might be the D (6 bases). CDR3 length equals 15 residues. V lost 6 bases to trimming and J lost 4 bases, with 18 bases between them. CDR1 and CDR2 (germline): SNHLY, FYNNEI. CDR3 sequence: CASSDGQGLSYGYTF. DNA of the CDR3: TGTGCCAGCAGCGACGGGCAGGGGCTTAGCTATGGCTACACCTTC.

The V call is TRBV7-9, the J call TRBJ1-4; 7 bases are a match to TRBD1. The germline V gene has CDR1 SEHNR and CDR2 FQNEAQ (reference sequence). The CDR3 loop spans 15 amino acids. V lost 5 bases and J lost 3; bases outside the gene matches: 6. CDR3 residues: CASSATGASNEKLFF. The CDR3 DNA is TGTGCCAGCAGCGCAACAGGGGCATCTAATGAAAAACTGTTTTTT.

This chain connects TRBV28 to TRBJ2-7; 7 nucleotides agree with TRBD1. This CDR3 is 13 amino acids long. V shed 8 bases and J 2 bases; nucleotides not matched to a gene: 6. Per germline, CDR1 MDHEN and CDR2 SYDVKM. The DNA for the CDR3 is TGTGCCAGCGGGGACAGTATAGCCTACGAGCAGTACTTC. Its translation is CASGDSIAYEQYF.

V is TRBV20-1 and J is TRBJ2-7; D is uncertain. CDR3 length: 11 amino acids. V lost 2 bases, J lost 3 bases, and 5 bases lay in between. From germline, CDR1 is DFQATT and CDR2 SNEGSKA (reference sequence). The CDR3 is CSARKHYEQYF. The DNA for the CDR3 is TGCAGTGCTAGAAAGCACTACGAGCAGTACTTC.

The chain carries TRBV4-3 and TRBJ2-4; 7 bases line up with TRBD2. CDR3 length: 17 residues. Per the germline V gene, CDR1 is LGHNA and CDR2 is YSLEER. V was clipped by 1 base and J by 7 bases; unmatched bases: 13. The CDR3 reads CASSQGTVSGTWNIQYF. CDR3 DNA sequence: TGCGCCAGCAGCCAAGGGACGGTGAGCGGGACTTGGAACATTCAGTACTTC.

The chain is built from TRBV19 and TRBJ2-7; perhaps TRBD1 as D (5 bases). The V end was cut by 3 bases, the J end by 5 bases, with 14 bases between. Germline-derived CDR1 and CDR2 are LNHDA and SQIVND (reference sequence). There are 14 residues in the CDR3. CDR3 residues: CASSIKMQGDEQYF. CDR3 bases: TGTGCCAGTAGTATTAAGATGCAAGGGGACGAGCAGTACTTC.

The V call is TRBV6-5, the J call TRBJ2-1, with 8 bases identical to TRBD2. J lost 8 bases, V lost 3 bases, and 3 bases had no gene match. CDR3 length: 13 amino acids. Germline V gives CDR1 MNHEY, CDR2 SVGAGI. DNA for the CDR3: TGTGCCAGCAGTTATAGCGGGACGGATGAGCAGTTCTTC. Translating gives CASSYSGTDEQFF.

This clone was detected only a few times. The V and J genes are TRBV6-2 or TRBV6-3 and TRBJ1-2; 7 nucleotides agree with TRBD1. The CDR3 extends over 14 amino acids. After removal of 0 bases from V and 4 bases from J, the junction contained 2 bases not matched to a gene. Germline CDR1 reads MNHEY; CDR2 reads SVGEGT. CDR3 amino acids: CASSYSGQSYGYTF. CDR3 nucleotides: TGTGCCAGCAGTTACTCGGGACAGAGCTATGGCTACACCTTC.

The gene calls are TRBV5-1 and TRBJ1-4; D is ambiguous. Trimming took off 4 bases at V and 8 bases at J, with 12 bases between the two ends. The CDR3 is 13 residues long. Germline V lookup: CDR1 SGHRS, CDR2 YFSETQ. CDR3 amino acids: CASSPNINEKLFF. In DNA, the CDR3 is TGCGCCAGCAGCCCAAACATAAACGAAAAACTGTTTTTT. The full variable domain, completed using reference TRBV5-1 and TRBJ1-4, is KAGVTQTPRYLIKTRGQQVTLSCSPISGHRSVSWYQQTPGQGLQFLFEYFSETQRNKGNFPGRFSGRQFSNSRSEMNVSTLELGDSALYLCASSPNINEKLFFGSGTQLSVL.

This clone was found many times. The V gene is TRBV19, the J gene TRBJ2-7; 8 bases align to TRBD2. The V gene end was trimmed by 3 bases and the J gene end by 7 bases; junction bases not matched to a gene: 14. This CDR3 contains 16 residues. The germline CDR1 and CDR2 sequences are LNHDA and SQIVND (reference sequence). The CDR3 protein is CASSIVPSGPNSEQYF. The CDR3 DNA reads TGTGCCAGTAGTATCGTGCCTAGCGGGCCTAATTCTGAGCAGTACTTC.

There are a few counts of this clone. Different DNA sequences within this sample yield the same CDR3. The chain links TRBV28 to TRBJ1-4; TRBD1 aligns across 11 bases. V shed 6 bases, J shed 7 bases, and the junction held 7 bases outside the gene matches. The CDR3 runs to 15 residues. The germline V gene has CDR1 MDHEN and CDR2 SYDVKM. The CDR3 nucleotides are TGTGCCAGCAGCTCGACCGGGACAGGGGGTGAAAAACTGTTTTTT. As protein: CASSSTGTGGEKLFF. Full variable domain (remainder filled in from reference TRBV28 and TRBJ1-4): DVKVTQSSRYLVKRTGEKVFLECVQDMDHENMFWYRQDPGLGLRLIYFSYDVKMKEKGDIPEGYSVSREKKERFSLILESASTNQTSMYLCASSSTGTGGEKLFFGSGTQLSVL.

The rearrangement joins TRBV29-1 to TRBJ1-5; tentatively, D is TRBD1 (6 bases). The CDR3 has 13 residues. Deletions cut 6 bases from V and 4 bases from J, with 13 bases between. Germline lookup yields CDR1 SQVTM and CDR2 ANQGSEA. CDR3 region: CSVRDTQNQPQHF. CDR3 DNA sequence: TGCAGCGTCCGGGACACACAGAATCAGCCCCAGCATTTT.